Following are 21 T cell receptor beta chains from one sample sequenced in a study of graft-versus-host responses after intestinal transplantation (dated by TCRdb to the early 2020s). Sample time point, as interpreted from the label and publication: cells obtained before transplantation from donor or recipient. Libraries came from the immunoSEQ multiplex PCR assay. This immuneACCESS table, as held by TCRdb, lists in-frame sequences with V and J called but not all clones. Of the missing ones, under half trace to an unresolved V gene in checked studies; the others have no known cause. The sample has some 40,000 clones on record, roughly 92% of them singletons. The leading ten clones occupy approximately 20% of the sample. These TCRs' antigens remain unknown. The specimen comprised unstimulated CD8+ T cells sorted from spleen or lymph node cells, sampled before transplant. The receptors shown here come from a human donor who was the organ donor for an intestinal transplant.

This chain joins TRBV15 and TRBJ2-1; the D gene is possibly TRBD1 (5 bases). The V end was cut by 1 base, the J end by 10 bases, with 5 bases between. Germline CDR1 reads LNHNV; CDR2 reads YYDKDF (reference sequence). The CDR3 is 11 amino acids. CDR3 DNA: TGTGCCACCAGCAGAGGGGGCGAGCAGTTCTTC. Translated: CATSRGGEQFF.

The rearrangement joins TRBV5-4 to TRBJ2-7; TRBD2 matches 7 bases. V was pared by 3 bases and J by 2 bases, with 8 bases of the junction left unmatched. The germline gives CDR1 SGHNT, CDR2 YYREEE (reference sequence). The CDR3 length is 15 residues. The chain's CDR3 is CASSSDREDAYEQYF. CDR3 bases: TGTGCCAGCAGCTCCGACCGGGAGGATGCCTACGAGCAGTACTTC.

V and J are TRBV9 and TRBJ2-7; D may correspond to TRBD1 or TRBD2 (6 bases each). Germline CDR1 reads SGDLS; CDR2 reads YYNGEE. CDR3 length: 14 amino acids. Deletions cut 0 bases from V and 3 bases from J, with 10 bases between. In DNA, the CDR3 is TGTGCCAGCAGCGTAGGGGGGGACAACTACGAGCAGTACTTC. Translating gives CASSVGGDNYEQYF.

The V and J genes are TRBV4-1 and TRBJ2-1; unclear D gene. In germline, CDR1 is MGHRA, CDR2 YSYEKL. The V gene lost 4 bases and the J gene lost 4 bases, with 8 bases spanning the gap. This CDR3 has 13 residues. Here the CDR3 reads CASSLGRYNEQFF. The CDR3 DNA sequence: TGCGCCAGCAGCCTCGGACGTTACAATGAGCAGTTCTTC.

The rearrangement links TRBV9 to TRBJ1-4, with unresolved D. V lost 4 bases to trimming and J lost 0 bases, with 10 bases between them. In germline, CDR1 is SGDLS, CDR2 YYNGEE. This CDR3 spans 15 amino acids. The CDR3 coding sequence is TGTGCCAGCAGCCCCGGACGGGCAACTAATGAAAAACTGTTTTTT. Protein sequence: CASSPGRATNEKLFF.

DNA for the CDR3: TGTGCCAGCACCCTGACTAGCGGTAGCACAGATACGCAGTATTTT. This encodes CASTLTSGSTDTQYF. This chain connects TRBV7-9 to TRBJ2-3; the match to TRBD2 covers 9 bases. This CDR3 comprises 15 residues. Germline CDR1 reads SEHNR; CDR2 reads FQNEAQ (reference sequence). After removal of 7 bases from V and 0 bases from J, the junction contained 5 bases not matched to a gene.

The rearrangement uses TRBV9 and TRBJ2-1; 8 bases are a match to TRBD2. This CDR3 comprises 21 residues. The germline CDR1 and CDR2 sequences are SGDLS and YYNGEE. The J segment lost 0 bases and the V segment lost 0 bases, leaving 17 bases of the junction unmatched. CDR3 nucleotide sequence: TGTGCCAGCAGCGTAGAGGGGGTGGGGCTAGCGGGTTCCCCCTCCTACAATGAGCAGTTCTTC. This gives the protein CASSVEGVGLAGSPSYNEQFF.

The chain carries TRBV5-1 and TRBJ2-1; D not resolved. Germline assignment: CDR1 SGHRS and CDR2 YFSETQ. V was shortened by 0 bases and J by 7 bases, with 11 bases between the two germline ends. CDR3 length: 14 amino acids. CDR3 sequence (DNA): TGCGCCAGCAGCTTGGAGATTGCCGAAAATGAGCAGTTCTTC. It is translated as CASSLEIAENEQFF. Using reference TRBV5-1 and TRBJ2-1 for the parts outside the CDR3, the full variable domain is KAGVTQTPRYLIKTRGQQVTLSCSPISGHRSVSWYQQTPGQGLQFLFEYFSETQRNKGNFPGRFSGRQFSNSRSEMNVSTLELGDSALYLCASSLEIAENEQFFGPGTRLTVL.

This chain joins TRBV4-1 and TRBJ2-1; D unresolved. Germline values: CDR1 MGHRA, CDR2 YSYEKL. The V and J ends lost 3 bases and 6 bases respectively, with 9 bases between them. This CDR3 comprises 13 residues. DNA of the CDR3: TGCGCCAGCAGCCAGCCTAGTGGCAATGAGCAGTTCTTC. This gives the protein CASSQPSGNEQFF.

The chain joins TRBV7-9 to TRBJ1-5; D possibly corresponds to TRBD1 (6 bases). Germline V gives CDR1 SEHNR, CDR2 FQNEAQ (reference sequence). V lost 4 bases and J 3 bases, leaving 10 bases between the germline ends. The CDR3 runs to 14 residues. Written as DNA, the CDR3 is TGTGCCAGCAGCTCCGGACAGACCAATCAGCCCCAGCATTTT. Protein product: CASSSGQTNQPQHF.

The chain links TRBV27 to TRBJ2-2; 10 bases map to TRBD1. CDR3 length equals 18 residues. Germline CDR1 reads MNHEY; CDR2 reads SMNVEV (reference sequence). The trim removed 3 bases at V and 0 bases at J, leaving 7 bases unmatched. The CDR3 region is CASSLTRDRGPNTGELFF. In DNA form, the CDR3 reads TGTGCCAGCAGTTTGACCCGGGACAGGGGTCCGAACACCGGGGAGCTGTTTTTT.

The chain links TRBV30 to TRBJ1-1; D unclear. V lost 5 bases and J 0 bases, leaving 13 bases between the germline ends. CDR1 is GTSNPN and CDR2 is SVGIG in the germline V gene (reference sequence). The CDR3 has 14 residues. The CDR3 loop reads CAWGIDTMNTEAFF. The DNA of the CDR3 is TGTGCCTGGGGGATTGACACGATGAACACTGAAGCTTTCTTT.

As regards this clone: The junction departs from germline at one end; a sequencing error may be responsible. Other nucleotide sequences in the sample specify the same CDR3. V and J are TRBV30 and TRBJ1-1; no firm D call. The CDR3 consists of 11 residues. Germline CDR1 reads GTSNPN; CDR2 reads SVGIG (reference sequence). The CDR3 loop reads CAWIVNTEAFF. CDR3 DNA sequence: TGTGCCTGGATTGTAAACACAGAAGCTTTCTTC.

The chain has TRBV19 and TRBJ2-7; TRBD1 agrees at 9 bases. Germline CDR1 reads LNHDA; CDR2 reads SQIVND (reference sequence). The CDR3 runs to 15 residues. Losses at the gene ends were 7 bases for V and 3 bases for J; bases not matched to a gene: 10. CDR3: CASTAGTGMFYEQYF. Here the CDR3 DNA reads TGTGCCAGTACCGCCGGGACAGGGATGTTCTACGAGCAGTACTTC.

The sample holds one count of this clone. This rearrangement joins TRBV4-1 to TRBJ2-2, with D possibly matching TRBD1 (6 bases). V was trimmed by 2 bases and J by 4 bases, leaving 11 bases between them. CDR3 size: 15 residues. CDR1 and CDR2 (germline): MGHRA, YSYEKL. The CDR3 reads CASSQFEGVTGELFF. CDR3 sequence (DNA): TGCGCCAGCAGCCAATTCGAGGGGGTCACCGGGGAGCTGTTTTTT.

The rearrangement uses TRBV28 and TRBJ1-3; D ambiguous. The CDR3 is made up of 14 amino acids. The germline CDR1 and CDR2 sequences are MDHEN and SYDVKM. V lost 8 bases and J 3 bases, leaving 14 bases between the germline ends. CDR3 in DNA: TGTGCCAGCCAGGAGAGAGGATATGGAAACACCATATATTTT. Encoded protein: CASQERGYGNTIYF.

This chain joins TRBV28 and TRBJ2-3; 7 nucleotides align to TRBD2. Looked up from germline, CDR1 is MDHEN and CDR2 is SYDVKM. V gave up 10 bases and J gave up 0 bases; unmatched junction bases: 10. The CDR3 contains 15 residues. The CDR3 sequence is CATGRDLKSTDTQYF. CDR3 in DNA: TGTGCCACAGGGAGGGATTTAAAAAGCACAGATACGCAGTATTTT.

CDR3 bases: TGTGCCAGCAGTTTAGTGACAGTCTACAATGAGCAGTTCTTC. Protein: CASSLVTVYNEQFF. The rearrangement links TRBV28 to TRBJ2-1; maybe TRBD1 (5 bases). This CDR3 comprises 14 residues. Per germline, CDR1 MDHEN and CDR2 SYDVKM. V was shortened by 2 bases and J by 3 bases, with 8 bases between the two germline ends. Based on the CDR3 plus reference TRBV28 and TRBJ2-1, the full variable domain is DVKVTQSSRYLVKRTGEKVFLECVQDMDHENMFWYRQDPGLGLRLIYFSYDVKMKEKGDIPEGYSVSREKKERFSLILESASTNQTSMYLCASSLVTVYNEQFFGPGTRLTVL.

The chain employs TRBV9 and TRBJ2-5; D unclear. Per germline, CDR1 SGDLS and CDR2 YYNGEE. The CDR3 runs to 14 residues. Trimming stripped 0 bases from V and 1 base from J, with 7 bases between. The CDR3 DNA reads TGTGCCAGCAGCGTAGCGGACGGCCAAGAGACCCAGTACTTC. Protein sequence: CASSVADGQETQYF.

This chain joins TRBV28 and TRBJ1-1, with 9 positions matching TRBD1. J was trimmed by 4 bases and V by 7 bases; bases with no gene match: 4. The V gene's germline CDR1 is MDHEN and CDR2 SYDVKM. The CDR3 contains 13 residues. The DNA of the CDR3 is TGTGCCAGCATTAGACAGGGGGGCACTGAAGCTTTCTTT. It translates to CASIRQGGTEAFF.

This rearrangement joins TRBV2 to TRBJ1-1, with 7 positions matching TRBD1. The CDR3 runs 12 residues. V was pared by 7 bases and J by 4 bases, with 3 bases of the junction left unmatched. Germline V gene sequence: CDR1 SNHLY, CDR2 FYNNEI. CDR3: CASKDRFTEAFF. CDR3 sequence (DNA): TGTGCCAGCAAGGACAGGTTCACTGAAGCTTTCTTT.